A single sample is the source of the 32 T cell receptor beta chains below, sequenced in a study of early T cells in non-severe SARS-CoV-2 infection. TCRdb processed the 5' RACE reads anew with MiXCR; each CDR3 protein has one entry. The sample lists 90,000 to 120,000 distinct CDR3 sequences, approximately 10% occurring once. Sequenced input: whole blood. These receptors came from an adult who was a healthcare worker with PCR-confirmed SARS-CoV-2 infection or an uninfected control (not recorded which).

This clonotype was detected ten times or more. V usage is TRBV12-3 or TRBV12-4 and J usage is TRBJ1-2; D unresolved. There are 12 residues in the CDR3. V was trimmed by 7 bases and J by 4 bases, leaving 10 bases between them. The DNA of the CDR3 is TGTGCCAGCAAGTCGGTGTTCTATGGCTACACCTTC. Translation: CASKSVFYGYTF.

The chain combines TRBV28 with TRBJ2-5, with D perhaps TRBD2 (6 bases). The CDR3 is 14 residues long. The V gene lost 9 bases and the J gene lost 4 bases, with 18 bases spanning the gap. Germline V gives CDR1 MDHEN, CDR2 SYDVKM. CDR3 nucleotides: TGTGCCAGTTACCCCGGGGGAATGAGAGAGACCCAGTACTTC. Translation: CASYPGGMRETQYF.

In its sample, this clonotype was seen many times. The rearrangement joins TRBV3-1 to TRBJ2-1; the match to TRBD2 covers 9 bases. The CDR3 totals 17 residues. Germline V gene data show CDR1 as LGHDT and CDR2 as YNNKEL (reference sequence). V lost 1 base to trimming and J lost 0 bases; unmatched junction nucleotides: 4. Written as DNA, the CDR3 is TGTGCCAGCAGCCAAGGACTAGCGGATCCCTCCTACAATGAGCAGTTCTTC. It specifies CASSQGLADPSYNEQFF.

This clonotype turned up a few times. The chain combines TRBV12-3 or TRBV12-4 with TRBJ2-3; 11 nucleotides agree with TRBD2. CDR3 length: 17 amino acids. Trimming at V came to 6 bases and at J to 0 bases, leaving 8 bases not matched to a gene. The CDR3 protein is CASSPRLAGSSTDTQYF. In nucleotides, the CDR3 is TGTGCCAGCAGCCCCCGACTAGCGGGAAGCAGCACAGATACGCAGTATTTT.

The chain combines TRBV7-3 with TRBJ1-3; D remains ambiguous. The CDR3 is made up of 16 amino acids. The germline gives CDR1 SGHTA, CDR2 FQGTGA. V dropped 1 base and J dropped 0 bases, with 10 bases sitting between them. The CDR3 is CASSLRTDVSGNTIYF. The CDR3 DNA reads as TGTGCCAGCAGCTTAAGGACGGACGTCTCTGGAAACACCATATATTTT.

This clonotype has at least ten counts. The chain combines TRBV6-5 with TRBJ2-3; TRBD2 is a possible D gene (7 bases). V was shortened by 6 bases and J by 4 bases, with 23 bases between the two germline ends. This CDR3 is 17 amino acids long. CDR1 is MNHEY and CDR2 is SVGAGI in the germline V gene. Written as DNA, the CDR3 is TGTGCCAGCAGCCCCACTTTGGGAGGGGGGTACGCAGATACGCAGTATTTT. This codes for CASSPTLGGGYADTQYF.

The sample holds a few counts of this clonotype. The chain employs TRBV6-5 and TRBJ1-5, with D hard to call. The CDR3 has 13 amino acids. CDR1 is MNHEY and CDR2 is SVGAGI in the germline V gene. Trimming took off 4 bases at V and 7 bases at J, with 11 bases between the two ends. The CDR3 loop reads CASSSRIGQPQHF. For the CDR3, the DNA is TGTGCCAGCAGTTCTCGGATCGGCCAGCCCCAGCATTTT.

In this sample, this clonotype turned up many times. The chain carries TRBV7-6 and TRBJ2-3; perhaps TRBD2 as D (5 bases). V was pared by 2 bases and J by 2 bases, with 14 bases between. CDR3 length: 16 residues. Looked up from germline, CDR1 is SGHVS and CDR2 is FNYEAQ. In DNA form, the CDR3 reads TGTGCCAGCAGCTTACGGGGAGTACTAAACACAGATACGCAGTATTTT. Its protein is CASSLRGVLNTDTQYF.

This clonotype is classed as medium-sized. The V call is TRBV5-6, the J call TRBJ1-5; D is unclear. This CDR3 spans 15 amino acids. CDR1 and CDR2 (germline): SGHDT, YYEEEE. Trimming took off 1 base at V and 1 base at J, with 9 bases between the two ends. The CDR3 loop reads CASSLSRRSNQPQHF. The CDR3 DNA sequence: TGTGCCAGCAGCTTGTCCCGTAGAAGCAATCAGCCCCAGCATTTT.

This clonotype was seen a few times. This chain links TRBV5-4 with TRBJ2-2; no reliable D call. The germline V gene encodes CDR1 SGHNT and CDR2 YYREEE (reference sequence). V shed 6 bases and J shed 1 base, with 10 bases lying between them. This CDR3 is 14 amino acids long. The CDR3 bases are TGTGCCAGCAACCCTGACCTGAACACCGGGGAGCTGTTTTTT. Its translation is CASNPDLNTGELFF.

The chain uses TRBV29-1 and TRBJ2-5; the D is unclear. Trimming took 6 bases from V and 5 from J, leaving 13 bases between them. Germline lookup yields CDR1 SQVTM and CDR2 ANQGSEA. This CDR3 has 12 amino acids. This chain's CDR3 is CSVRLNMETQYF. The DNA of the CDR3 is TGCAGCGTACGCCTGAATATGGAGACCCAGTACTTC.

V is TRBV29-1 and J is TRBJ2-1; D is unresolved. Germline loops: CDR1 SQVTM, CDR2 ANQGSEA. This CDR3 spans 13 amino acids. Trimming cost V 4 bases and J 0 bases, with 7 bases left between them. CDR3 region: CSVGVSSYNEQFF. The CDR3, as DNA: TGCAGCGTTGGGGTAAGCTCCTACAATGAGCAGTTCTTC.

There are many counts of this clonotype. The chain joins TRBV20-1 to TRBJ2-7, with D tentatively TRBD2 (6 bases). The CDR3 has 16 residues. Germline CDR1 DFQATT, CDR2 SNEGSKA (reference sequence). Trimming took 0 bases from V and 3 from J, leaving 18 bases between them. The CDR3 loop is CSARERWGLLGYEQYF. CDR3 sequence (DNA): TGCAGTGCTAGAGAGAGATGGGGACTCCTCGGCTACGAGCAGTACTTC.

The chain couples TRBV27 to TRBJ2-5, with 10 bases lining up with TRBD2. CDR1 and CDR2 (germline): MNHEY, SMNVEV (reference sequence). V shed 5 bases, J shed 5 bases, and the junction held 11 bases outside the gene matches. This CDR3 comprises 16 residues. As DNA, the CDR3 is TGTGCCAGCAGTCCCCTTGGGCTAGCGGGAGAGGAGACCCAGTACTTC. It yields the protein CASSPLGLAGEETQYF.

Ten or more counts support this clonotype. The gene calls are TRBV20-1 and TRBJ2-1; D gene ambiguous. V gave up 0 bases and J gave up 3 bases, with 9 bases separating them. This CDR3 comprises 14 residues. Per germline, CDR1 DFQATT and CDR2 SNEGSKA (reference sequence). CDR3 region: CSAREGALYNEQFF. As DNA, the CDR3 is TGCAGTGCTAGAGAGGGCGCCCTCTACAATGAGCAGTTCTTC.

The chain joins TRBV7-9 to TRBJ2-7, with 9 bases fitting TRBD1. Germline V gene lookup returns CDR1 SEHNR and CDR2 FQNEAQ (reference sequence). Trimming at V came to 3 bases and at J to 1 base, leaving 1 base not matched to a gene. The CDR3 is 14 amino acids. The CDR3 region is CASSFGTGSYEQYF. In DNA form, the CDR3 reads TGTGCCAGCAGCTTCGGGACAGGGTCCTACGAGCAGTACTTC.

This clonotype was counted at least ten times. The chain uses TRBV3-1 and TRBJ2-2, with D maybe TRBD1 (6 bases). This CDR3 contains 13 residues. Germline CDR1 reads LGHDT; CDR2 reads YNNKEL (reference sequence). Deletions cut 6 bases from V and 6 bases from J, with 11 bases between. As DNA, the CDR3 is TGTGCCAGCAGTGCAGGGGTTGCCGGGGAGCTGTTTTTT. It specifies CASSAGVAGELFF.

This clonotype was recorded a few times. The chain combines TRBV7-9 with TRBJ1-2, with D perhaps TRBD1 (6 bases). Germline V gene lookup returns CDR1 SEHNR and CDR2 FQNEAQ (reference sequence). The CDR3 is 12 residues long. With 1 base removed from V and 10 bases from J, the gap between germline ends came to 10 bases. The CDR3 DNA sequence: TGTGCCAGCAGCTTAGGGACAGCCGTCTACACCTTC. This encodes CASSLGTAVYTF.

The sample holds a few counts of this clonotype. This chain uses TRBV4-1 with TRBJ1-2; D not certain. Per germline, CDR1 MGHRA and CDR2 YSYEKL. The CDR3 consists of 15 residues. V gave up 0 bases and J gave up 2 bases, with 10 bases separating them. CDR3 region: CASSQEIRRNYGYTF. In nucleotides, the CDR3 is TGCGCCAGCAGCCAAGAAATCCGACGGAACTATGGCTACACCTTC.

This clonotype has ten or more counts. The V call is TRBV2, the J call TRBJ1-3; a weak D match, TRBD1 (5 bases). V lost 2 bases to trimming and J lost 0 bases, with 5 bases between them. This CDR3 has 14 amino acids. In germline, CDR1 is SNHLY, CDR2 FYNNEI. In nucleotides, the CDR3 is TGTGCCAGCAGTGAACAGGGCTCTGGAAACACCATATATTTT. Protein sequence: CASSEQGSGNTIYF.

This clonotype was detected many times. The rearrangement uses TRBV5-1 and TRBJ2-7; 7 bases fit TRBD2. The V and J ends lost 3 bases and 4 bases, in that order; junction bases with no gene match: 13. From germline, CDR1 is SGHRS and CDR2 YFSETQ. This CDR3 is built from 16 residues. CDR3 DNA sequence: TGCGCCAGCAGCTCCTTGGGCGGGAGCCTCCCGTACGAGCAGTACTTC. Residues: CASSSLGGSLPYEQYF.

The rearrangement links TRBV20-1 to TRBJ2-1; possibly TRBD2 for D (6 bases). The germline gives CDR1 DFQATT, CDR2 SNEGSKA (reference sequence). The CDR3 has 13 residues. V dropped 7 bases and J dropped 6 bases, with 16 bases sitting between them. The CDR3 DNA reads TGCAGTGAGGGCCCAAGCGGGCGCAATGAGCAGTTCTTC. This gives the protein CSEGPSGRNEQFF.

The chain uses TRBV6-2 or TRBV6-3 and TRBJ2-7, with a tentative D call TRBD1 (5 bases). V was trimmed by 6 bases and J by 3 bases, leaving 30 bases between them. The germline V gene has CDR1 MNHEY and CDR2 SVGEGT. There are 19 residues in the CDR3. Here the CDR3 reads CASRPSTAQDPRPIYEQYF. DNA for the CDR3: TGTGCCAGCAGACCCTCGACAGCGCAGGACCCCCGACCGATCTACGAGCAGTACTTC.

This clonotype has a handful of counts. One junction end disagrees with the germline gene, perhaps due to a read error. V gene TRBV7-2 combines with J gene TRBJ2-5; 9 positions match TRBD2. Germline-derived CDR1 and CDR2 are SGHTA and FQGNSA. The CDR3 contains 14 residues. CDR3: CASSLAGLQETQYF. In DNA, the CDR3 is TGTGCCAGCAGCCTAGCGGGACTCCAAGAGACCCAGTACTTC. The whole variable domain, remainder taken from reference TRBV7-2 and TRBJ2-5, is GAGVSQSPSNKVTEKGKDVELRCDPISGHTALYWYRQSLGQGLEFLIYFQGNSAPDKSGLPSDRFSAERTGGSVSTLTIQRTQQEDSAVYLCASSLAGLQETQYFGPGTRLLVL.

The rearrangement joins TRBV6-2 or TRBV6-3 to TRBJ2-5; D is unresolved. The CDR3 extends over 10 amino acids. Germline V gene sequence: CDR1 MNHEY, CDR2 SVGEGT. Trimming removed 6 bases from V and 5 bases from J, with 4 bases in between. CDR3 bases: TGTGCCAGCAGGAGGGAGACCCAGTACTTC. Translation gives CASRRETQYF.

CDR3 amino acids: CATDPGARNTIYF. CDR3 in DNA: TGTGCCACCGACCCAGGGGCCCGGAACACCATATATTTT. This chain uses TRBV6-1 with TRBJ1-3, with TRBD1 as a possible D gene (6 bases). V was shortened by 10 bases and J by 7 bases, with 17 bases between the two germline ends. Germline CDR1 and CDR2: MNHNS and SASEGT. This CDR3 has 13 residues.

This clonotype was recorded at least ten times. This chain connects TRBV2 to TRBJ2-1; D is unresolved. Trimming shortened V by 10 bases and J by 0 bases, and 10 bases separated the two germline ends. From germline, CDR1 is SNHLY and CDR2 FYNNEI. The CDR3 loop spans 13 amino acids. CDR3 coding DNA: TGTGCCACCGGAGCCAGCTCCTACAATGAGCAGTTCTTC. It codes for CATGASSYNEQFF.

This clonotype was found a few times. This chain joins TRBV28 and TRBJ2-5; possible D gene TRBD2, 5 bases. Between the trimmed V and J ends, which lost 4 bases and 2 bases, there was a span of 8 bases. Germline CDR1 reads MDHEN; CDR2 reads SYDVKM. The CDR3 is made up of 13 amino acids. CDR3: CASSWTGQETQYF. The CDR3 nucleotides read TGTGCCAGCAGTTGGACGGGACAAGAGACCCAGTACTTC.

Ten or more counts support this clonotype. This chain joins TRBV6-2 or TRBV6-3 and TRBJ2-7; D is uncertain. This CDR3 contains 14 residues. Germline V gene lookup returns CDR1 MNHEY and CDR2 SVGEGT. The V end lost 5 bases, the J end lost 5 bases, and 16 bases lay between the germline ends. In DNA form, the CDR3 reads TGTGCCAGCAGTATGGACCTTGGCCACCACGAGCAGTACTTC. It yields the protein CASSMDLGHHEQYF.

The rearrangement joins TRBV29-1 to TRBJ2-1, with D tentatively TRBD1 (6 bases). V lost 4 bases, J lost 2 bases, and 12 bases lay in between. Germline-derived CDR1 and CDR2 are SQVTM and ANQGSEA. The CDR3 length is 14 residues. In DNA, the CDR3 is TGCAGCGTTGTAACGGACAGTACCTACAATGAGCAGTTCTTC. Amino acid sequence: CSVVTDSTYNEQFF.

This clonotype was seen many times. This chain connects TRBV6-5 to TRBJ1-2; the D gene is possibly TRBD1 (6 bases). V was trimmed by 5 bases and J by 8 bases, leaving 12 bases between them. This CDR3 is built from 12 residues. Germline V lookup: CDR1 MNHEY, CDR2 SVGAGI. The CDR3 sequence is CASSTLGGGYTF. In DNA form, the CDR3 reads TGTGCCAGCAGTACTCTTGGGGGCGGCTACACCTTC.

This clonotype was observed a few times. This rearrangement joins TRBV30 to TRBJ2-3; TRBD2 matches at 8 bases. This CDR3 contains 15 residues. V lost 5 bases to trimming and J lost 0 bases; unmatched junction nucleotides: 7. Germline values: CDR1 GTSNPN, CDR2 SVGIG (reference sequence). This CDR3 reads CAWGSGSVSTDTQYF. As DNA, the CDR3 is TGTGCCTGGGGGAGCGGGAGTGTCAGCACAGATACGCAGTATTTT.